What follows describes a single T cell receptor (beta chain). The assay was immunoSEQ multiplex PCR, and TCRdb's table has in-frame clones only and misses some. The table records around 170,000 clones, around 80% of them present only once. Individuals aged roughly 18 to 100 years were recruited from 24 US areas. Grouping used clinical history reported by participants in a survey and questionnaire. Cohort 3 donors counted as recovered after two negative PCRs, clearance, or resolved symptoms. The CDR3 runs 14 residues. The V gene end was trimmed by 11 bases and the J gene end by 0 bases; junction bases not matched to a gene: 6. Germline assignment: CDR1 SEHNR and CDR2 FQNEAQ (reference sequence). This sample is drawn from a study of blood T cell repertoires in COVID-19.

This chain joins TRBV7-9 and TRBJ2-2; 7 positions match TRBD1. What was sequenced was PBMCs or T cells enriched from blood (not recorded which). The receptor's source is a man aged 45-60 years who had recovered from COVID-19. The CDR3 sequence: CASRQGANTGELFF. DNA of the CDR3: TGTGCCTCCAGACAGGGCGCGAACACCGGGGAGCTGTTTTTT.